Below are 27 T cell receptor beta chains sequenced from a single sample in a study of blood T cell repertoires in COVID-19 (dated by TCRdb to 2020 to 2021). The library was built by means of the immunoSEQ multiplex PCR assay. TCRdb carries this immuneACCESS record with in-frame sequences only. Its versions omit some clonotypes, under half of them owing to an unresolved V gene in the studies checked, with the rest unexplained. This sample holds roughly 46,000 clones; 88% were observed only once. Over 8.5% of the sample is in the top ten clones. Source material: peripheral blood. The receptors originated from a man aged 45-65 years with active COVID-19.

In its sample, this clone was seen once. The chain has TRBV6-6 and TRBJ2-7, with a tentative D call TRBD2 (6 bases). Trimming removed 0 bases at V and 0 bases at J, with 9 bases between. CDR3 length: 15 residues. Germline V CDR1 and CDR2: MNHNY, SVGAGI (reference sequence). Here the CDR3 DNA reads TGTGCCAGCAGTTACTCGGACTACTCCTCCTACGAGCAGTACTTC. Translated, it gives CASSYSDYSSYEQYF.

The V and J genes are TRBV29-1 and TRBJ2-5; 7 bases match TRBD1. V was pared by 6 bases and J by 2 bases, with 9 bases of the junction left unmatched. This CDR3 has 14 residues. Germline CDR1 reads SQVTM; CDR2 reads ANQGSEA. The CDR3: CSVGTGTAQETQYF. The CDR3 DNA is TGCAGCGTGGGGACCGGGACAGCTCAAGAGACCCAGTACTTC.

V gene TRBV9 combines with J gene TRBJ2-7; 10 positions agree with TRBD2. Germline V gene data show CDR1 as SGDLS and CDR2 as YYNGEE. The CDR3 has 16 residues. V shed 0 bases and J 4 bases; nucleotides not matched to a gene: 7. The CDR3 protein is CASSVGSGGASYEQYF. CDR3 nucleotide sequence: TGTGCCAGCAGCGTAGGAAGCGGGGGGGCCTCTTACGAGCAGTACTTC.

This chain joins TRBV28 and TRBJ2-2; D gene uncertain. V lost 0 bases to trimming and J lost 0 bases, with 8 bases between them. CDR3 length: 16 amino acids. Germline V CDR1 and CDR2: MDHEN, SYDVKM. The CDR3 DNA reads as TGTGCCAGCAGTTTATGGGCAGGAACGAACACCGGGGAGCTGTTTTTT. This translates into CASSLWAGTNTGELFF.

The chain uses TRBV19 and TRBJ2-3, with 7 bases fitting TRBD1. The CDR3 consists of 15 residues. Germline V gene data show CDR1 as LNHDA and CDR2 as SQIVND (reference sequence). J was trimmed by 7 bases and V by 5 bases; bases with no gene match: 12. CDR3 amino acids: CASSSPGQTMNTQYF. In nucleotides, the CDR3 is TGTGCCAGTAGTTCCCCGGGACAGACCATGAATACGCAGTATTTT.

The chain employs TRBV5-4 and TRBJ2-7; 11 bases line up with TRBD2. V lost 0 bases, J lost 5 bases, and 7 bases stayed unmatched. The CDR3 loop spans 16 amino acids. Germline lookup yields CDR1 SGHNT and CDR2 YYREEE (reference sequence). CDR3: CASSLVMTSGNNEQYF. The CDR3 nucleotides read TGTGCCAGCAGCTTGGTTATGACTAGCGGGAACAACGAGCAGTACTTC.

The V call is TRBV14, the J call TRBJ2-7; 7 positions match TRBD1. The germline gives CDR1 SGHDN, CDR2 FVKESK. The CDR3 extends over 16 amino acids. After removal of 7 bases from V and 3 bases from J, the junction contained 15 bases not matched to a gene. CDR3 coding DNA: TGTGCCAGCACCCCGCATTTGGACAGGCTGTACTACGAGCAGTACTTC. Translated: CASTPHLDRLYYEQYF.

V and J are TRBV5-4 and TRBJ2-7, with D perhaps TRBD2 (6 bases). This CDR3 is built from 15 residues. Trimming pared 4 bases from V and 7 bases from J, leaving 21 bases between. Germline values: CDR1 SGHNT, CDR2 YYREEE (reference sequence). The CDR3 loop is CASSSSRDLYKEQYF. The DNA for the CDR3 is TGTGCCAGCAGCAGTAGCCGGGACTTATACAAGGAGCAGTACTTC.

The count of this clone is one. The chain has TRBV10-1 and TRBJ2-1; 8 nucleotides align to TRBD1. V shed 5 bases and J 5 bases; nucleotides not matched to a gene: 8. The CDR3 covers 15 residues. Germline V gene lookup returns CDR1 WNHNN and CDR2 SYGVQD (reference sequence). The CDR3 reads CASSPGTGLNNEQFF. The CDR3 DNA sequence: TGCGCCAGCAGTCCCGGGACAGGCCTGAACAATGAGCAGTTCTTC.

This rearrangement joins TRBV7-2 to TRBJ2-3; TRBD2 is a possible D gene (6 bases). Trimming cost V 3 bases and J 4 bases, with 11 bases left between them. The CDR3 has 14 amino acids. The germline CDR1 and CDR2 sequences are SGHTA and FQGNSA. The CDR3 DNA is TGTGCCAGCAGCTTCACCAGGGAGGCAGATACGCAGTATTTT. This encodes CASSFTREADTQYF.

This clone was found once. This chain joins TRBV6-6 and TRBJ1-1, with D perhaps matching TRBD1 (6 bases). Germline values: CDR1 MNHNY, CDR2 SVGAGI (reference sequence). The germline V and J ends were trimmed by 2 bases and 5 bases, with 12 bases remaining between them. The CDR3 consists of 14 residues. The CDR3 nucleotides read TGTGCCAGCAGTTACGTGACCCAGGGGACTGAAGCTTTCTTT. Translation gives CASSYVTQGTEAFF.

The chain uses TRBV24-1 and TRBJ2-1; possible D gene TRBD2, 5 bases. The germline CDR1 and CDR2 sequences are KGHDR and SFDVKD. V dropped 5 bases and J dropped 9 bases, with 13 bases sitting between them. The CDR3 is 13 residues long. CDR3 residues: CATSGPTRGEQFF. CDR3 sequence (DNA): TGTGCCACCAGTGGCCCCACCCGGGGTGAGCAGTTCTTC.

This clone was seen just once. V is TRBV28 and J is TRBJ1-4, with D perhaps matching TRBD1 (6 bases). The CDR3 runs to 17 residues. V shed 3 bases and J shed 1 base, with 15 bases lying between them. Germline CDR1 MDHEN, CDR2 SYDVKM. The CDR3 bases are TGTGCCAGCAGTTTCCCCCGGGGCAGGGGAACTAATGAAAAACTGTTTTTT. Encoded protein: CASSFPRGRGTNEKLFF. The variable domain in full, completed from reference TRBV28 and TRBJ1-4, reads DVKVTQSSRYLVKRTGEKVFLECVQDMDHENMFWYRQDPGLGLRLIYFSYDVKMKEKGDIPEGYSVSREKKERFSLILESASTNQTSMYLCASSFPRGRGTNEKLFFGSGTQLSVL.

J is TRBJ2-1 and V is TRBV7-6; 9 nucleotides match TRBD1. The CDR3 has 16 residues. V trimming: 0 bases; J trimming: 5 bases; junction bases outside the gene matches: 5. Germline loops: CDR1 SGHVS, CDR2 FNYEAQ. Here the CDR3 reads CASSLADRTGDNEQFF. CDR3 in DNA: TGTGCCAGCAGCTTAGCGGATAGGACAGGGGACAATGAGCAGTTCTTC.

V and J are TRBV7-3 and TRBJ2-1, with TRBD1 as a possible D gene (7 bases). V was pared by 5 bases and J by 5 bases, with 16 bases between. This CDR3 is 15 amino acids long. Germline V gene sequence: CDR1 SGHTA, CDR2 FQGTGA. The CDR3 spells CASSGGGGADNEQFF. CDR3 DNA sequence: TGTGCCAGCAGCGGAGGAGGGGGCGCGGACAATGAGCAGTTCTTC.

This clone has only a few counts. CDR3 sequence: CASTLLAGGPGSTKNIQYF. DNA of the CDR3: TGTGCCAGCACCCTACTAGCGGGGGGGCCGGGGAGCACCAAAAACATTCAGTACTTC. The chain combines TRBV13 with TRBJ2-4; 13 bases line up with TRBD2. The CDR3 loop spans 19 amino acids. Germline trimming cut 7 bases from V and 2 bases from J; bases unmatched to any gene: 14. Germline assignment: CDR1 PRHDT and CDR2 FYEKMQ (reference sequence).

The chain combines TRBV13 with TRBJ1-1, with D possibly TRBD1 on 6 matching bases. Germline CDR1 PRHDT, CDR2 FYEKMQ (reference sequence). The CDR3 consists of 15 residues. Between the trimmed V and J ends, which lost 5 bases and 6 bases, there was a span of 19 bases. In DNA form, the CDR3 reads TGTGCCAGCAGCCACCCCAGCGGGGGCGCAGCTGAAGCTTTCTTT. Its protein is CASSHPSGGAAEAFF. Complete variable domain (other parts from reference TRBV13 and TRBJ1-1): AAGVIQSPRHLIKEKRETATLKCYPIPRHDTVYWYQQGPGQDPQFLISFYEKMQSDKGSIPDRFSAQQFSDYHSELNMSSLELGDSALYFCASSHPSGGAAEAFFGQGTRLTVV.

The V call is TRBV11-2, the J call TRBJ1-6; D unclear. Germline CDR1 is SGHAT and CDR2 is FQNNGV. The CDR3 is made up of 14 amino acids. Trimming shortened V by 5 bases and J by 10 bases, and 15 bases separated the two germline ends. CDR3 in amino acids: CASSTDLRGSPLHF. The CDR3 DNA is TGTGCCAGCAGCACGGACCTGCGGGGATCACCCCTCCACTTT.

The V gene is TRBV4-1, the J gene TRBJ1-4, with TRBD1 identical over 9 bases. The CDR3 loop spans 16 amino acids. Germline-derived CDR1 and CDR2 are MGHRA and YSYEKL. The J segment lost 8 bases and the V segment lost 3 bases, leaving 10 bases of the junction unmatched. CDR3 residues: CASSHPPGQGFEKLFF. Written as DNA, the CDR3 is TGCGCCAGCAGCCACCCCCCCGGACAGGGGTTCGAAAAACTGTTTTTT.

This clone was picked up one time. The chain carries TRBV5-1 and TRBJ2-7; D remains unclear. This CDR3 contains 12 residues. The germline V gene has CDR1 SGHRS and CDR2 YFSETQ. Trimming shortened V by 0 bases and J by 6 bases, and 7 bases separated the two germline ends. CDR3 loop: CASSLEPGEQYF. The CDR3 DNA sequence: TGCGCCAGCAGCTTGGAACCCGGCGAGCAGTACTTC.

Note on this clone: One end of the junction is discordant with germline, which a read error may explain. The chain links TRBV7-7 to TRBJ2-5; the D gene is possibly TRBD1 (6 bases). This CDR3 spans 14 amino acids. Germline CDR1 is SSHAT and CDR2 is FNYEAQ (reference sequence). In DNA form, the CDR3 reads TGTGCTAGCAGCTCGACAGGCACTCAAGAGACCCAGTACTTC. Encoded protein: CASSSTGTQETQYF. The variable domain in full, with the rest retrieved from reference TRBV7-7 and TRBJ2-5, is GAGVSQSPRYKVTKRGQDVTLRCDPISSHATLYWYQQALGQGPEFLTYFNYEAQPDKSGLPSDRFSAERPEGSISTLTIQRTEQRDSAMYRCASSSTGTQETQYFGPGTRLLVL.

The chain carries TRBV4-1 and TRBJ2-3; 11 bases line up with TRBD2. Per germline, CDR1 MGHRA and CDR2 YSYEKL. There are 18 residues in the CDR3. V shed 1 base and J 4 bases; nucleotides not matched to a gene: 10. DNA of the CDR3: TGCGCCAGCAGCCAAGCTCACTTAGCGGGGGGGCAGGCAGATACGCAGTATTTT. Protein sequence: CASSQAHLAGGQADTQYF.

This rearrangement joins TRBV5-1 to TRBJ1-1; D gene uncertain. Trimming shortened V by 2 bases and J by 5 bases, and 13 bases separated the two germline ends. This CDR3 comprises 14 residues. Germline V lookup: CDR1 SGHRS, CDR2 YFSETQ. The CDR3 coding sequence is TGCGCCAGCAGCTTAAGAGGGAAAGGTACTGAAGCTTTCTTT. Translated: CASSLRGKGTEAFF.

The rearrangement uses TRBV5-1 and TRBJ2-1; possibly TRBD1 for D (5 bases). This CDR3 is built from 17 residues. V was trimmed by 0 bases and J by 5 bases, leaving 18 bases between them. Germline CDR1 and CDR2: SGHRS and YFSETQ. The CDR3 is CASSLALGQGVNNEQFF. In nucleotides, the CDR3 is TGCGCCAGCAGCTTGGCCCTGGGGCAGGGTGTGAACAATGAGCAGTTCTTC. Looking up the rest from reference TRBV5-1 and TRBJ2-1 gives the full variable domain: KAGVTQTPRYLIKTRGQQVTLSCSPISGHRSVSWYQQTPGQGLQFLFEYFSETQRNKGNFPGRFSGRQFSNSRSEMNVSTLELGDSALYLCASSLALGQGVNNEQFFGPGTRLTVL.

The rearrangement joins TRBV5-4 to TRBJ2-5, with TRBD1 matching 9 bases. The CDR3 runs to 15 residues. Trimming cost V 0 bases and J 4 bases; bases outside gene matches: 4. In germline, CDR1 is SGHNT, CDR2 YYREEE (reference sequence). The CDR3 bases are TGTGCCAGCAGCTTGGGCGGGACAGGGCTAGAGACCCAGTACTTC. This gives the protein CASSLGGTGLETQYF.

The CDR3 loop is CASSQGTLPGKEQYF. The CDR3 DNA reads as TGTGCCAGCAGCCAAGGTACGCTTCCGGGAAAAGAGCAGTACTTC. V usage is TRBV3-1 (or the pseudogene TRBV3-2) and J usage is TRBJ2-7; perhaps TRBD2 as D (5 bases). The CDR3 spans 15 residues. Trimming removed 1 base from V and 7 bases from J, with 17 bases in between. Germline-derived CDR1 and CDR2 are LGHDT and YNNKEL (reference sequence).

J is TRBJ2-5 and V is TRBV24-1; 10 positions agree with TRBD2. Germline V gene data show CDR1 as KGHDR and CDR2 as SFDVKD. This CDR3 spans 13 amino acids. V shed 8 bases and J 8 bases; nucleotides not matched to a gene: 7. The CDR3 nucleotides are TGTGCCACCAACAAAGCGGGAGGGCAAACCCAGTACTTC. Its translation is CATNKAGGQTQYF.